These T cell receptor beta chains were read from a single sample in a study of cytomegalovirus exposure and HLA in healthy donors. The method was immunoSEQ multiplex PCR; TCRdb's version includes in-frame clones alone and lacks a portion of them. Here the sample spans 110,000 to 150,000 clones, approximately 80% being singletons. The specimen sequenced was PBMCs. These receptors all stem from a woman under 30 in good health and CMV-seropositive. Each CDR3 is given with its conserved first and last residue. Fields, in order: clone size, J gene, V gene, D gene, CDR3 protein, CDR3 DNA. A D gene is named only where the DNA matches it firmly. Part of the rows lack a size; the others show once, few, many or a class for expanded clones.

abundance: .; j_gene: TRBJ1-5; v_gene: TRBV18; d_gene: .; CDR3aa: CASSPPSGKENQPQHF; CDR3nt: TGTGCCAGCTCACCACCGAGCGGAAAAGAAAATCAGCCCCAGCATTTT
abundance: .; j_gene: TRBJ2-5; v_gene: TRBV7-6; d_gene: TRBD1; CDR3aa: CASSLRDREEETQYF; CDR3nt: TGTGCCAGCAGCTTAAGGGACAGGGAGGAGGAGACCCAGTACTTC
abundance: once; j_gene: TRBJ1-1; v_gene: TRBV9; d_gene: .; CDR3aa: CASSSQGFGAFF; CDR3nt: TGTGCCAGCAGCTCTCAGGGCTTCGGGGCTTTCTTT
abundance: .; j_gene: TRBJ1-6; v_gene: TRBV5-1; d_gene: .; CDR3aa: CAGSRWTENSPLHF; CDR3nt: TGCGCCGGCAGCCGCTGGACAGAGAATTCACCCCTCCACTTT
abundance: .; j_gene: TRBJ2-7; v_gene: TRBV7-2; d_gene: TRBD2; CDR3aa: CASRERGGAPYEQYF; CDR3nt: TGTGCCAGCAGAGAACGGGGGGGAGCCCCCTACGAGCAGTACTTC
abundance: .; j_gene: TRBJ1-5; v_gene: TRBV27; d_gene: .; CDR3aa: CASSWRGNQPQHF; CDR3nt: TGTGCCAGCAGTTGGAGGGGCAATCAGCCCCAGCATTTT
abundance: .; j_gene: TRBJ2-7; v_gene: TRBV6-5; d_gene: .; CDR3aa: CASSRIQESYEQYF; CDR3nt: TGTGCCAGCAGTCGCATACAGGAATCCTACGAGCAGTACTTC
abundance: .; j_gene: TRBJ1-1; v_gene: TRBV18; d_gene: TRBD1; CDR3aa: CASSQDRVGTEAFF; CDR3nt: TGTGCCAGCTCACAGGACAGGGTGGGCACTGAAGCTTTCTTT
abundance: .; j_gene: TRBJ2-7; v_gene: TRBV5-1; d_gene: .; CDR3aa: CASSLGYEQYF; CDR3nt: TGCGCCAGCAGCTTGGGCTACGAGCAGTACTTC
abundance: .; j_gene: TRBJ2-3; v_gene: TRBV14; d_gene: TRBD1; CDR3aa: CASSQGQAPDTQYF; CDR3nt: TGTGCCAGCAGCCAGGGACAGGCGCCAGATACGCAGTATTTT
abundance: .; j_gene: TRBJ1-4; v_gene: TRBV18; d_gene: .; CDR3aa: CASSPRAGNEKLFF; CDR3nt: TGTGCCAGCTCACCAAGGGCAGGGAATGAAAAACTGTTTTTT
abundance: .; j_gene: TRBJ1-5; v_gene: TRBV19; d_gene: .; CDR3aa: CASRSRDTSNQPQHF; CDR3nt: TGTGCCAGTAGGAGCCGGGACACTAGCAATCAGCCCCAGCATTTT
abundance: .; j_gene: TRBJ2-5; v_gene: TRBV5-1; d_gene: TRBD2; CDR3aa: CASSFTSGGAQTQYF; CDR3nt: TGCGCCAGCAGCTTCACTAGCGGGGGGGCCCAGACCCAGTACTTC
abundance: once; j_gene: TRBJ2-7; v_gene: TRBV5-1; d_gene: TRBD2; CDR3aa: CASSLASGGPYEQYF; CDR3nt: TGCGCCAGCAGCTTGGCTAGCGGGGGCCCCTACGAGCAGTACTTC
abundance: .; j_gene: TRBJ1-6; v_gene: TRBV5-4; d_gene: .; CDR3aa: CASSLEENNSPLHF; CDR3nt: TGTGCCAGCAGCTTGGAAGAGAATAATTCACCCCTCCACTTT
abundance: .; j_gene: TRBJ2-7; v_gene: TRBV10-1; d_gene: TRBD1; CDR3aa: CASSPSGTGGYEQYF; CDR3nt: TGCGCCAGCAGCCCCTCCGGGACAGGCGGCTACGAGCAGTACTTC
abundance: few; j_gene: TRBJ1-2; v_gene: TRBV7-2; d_gene: .; CDR3aa: CASSFYRDYGYTF; CDR3nt: TGTGCCAGCAGCTTTTACAGGGACTATGGCTACACCTTC
abundance: .; j_gene: TRBJ2-5; v_gene: TRBV7-2; d_gene: TRBD2; CDR3aa: CASSLGGLAGVETQYF; CDR3nt: TGTGCCAGCAGCTTAGGGGGACTAGCGGGGGTGGAGACCCAGTACTTC
abundance: .; j_gene: TRBJ2-2; v_gene: TRBV6-1; d_gene: TRBD2; CDR3aa: CASSGLADTGELFF; CDR3nt: TGTGCCAGCAGTGGACTAGCGGACACCGGGGAGCTGTTTTTT
abundance: .; j_gene: TRBJ1-1; v_gene: TRBV28; d_gene: TRBD1; CDR3aa: CASSLRDRGRINTEAFF; CDR3nt: TGTGCCAGCAGTTTAAGGGACAGGGGGCGCATAAACACTGAAGCTTTCTTT
abundance: .; j_gene: TRBJ1-1; v_gene: TRBV7-9; d_gene: .; CDR3aa: CASSAHPGTPNTEAFF; CDR3nt: TGTGCCAGCAGCGCGCACCCTGGGACACCAAACACTGAAGCTTTCTTT
abundance: .; j_gene: TRBJ2-5; v_gene: TRBV28; d_gene: .; CDR3aa: CASSLRQPTWTQYF; CDR3nt: TGTGCCAGCAGTTTGCGGCAGCCGACGTGGACCCAGTACTTC
abundance: .; j_gene: TRBJ2-6; v_gene: TRBV5-1; d_gene: TRBD1; CDR3aa: CASSQSIPGQGAGANVLTF; CDR3nt: TGCGCCAGCAGCCAGTCTATACCCGGACAGGGTGCTGGGGCCAACGTCCTGACTTTC
abundance: once; j_gene: TRBJ1-5; v_gene: TRBV6-5; d_gene: .; CDR3aa: CASSRGTNGNQPQHF; CDR3nt: TGTGCCAGCAGTAGGGGAACCAACGGGAATCAGCCCCAGCATTTT
abundance: .; j_gene: TRBJ2-4; v_gene: TRBV7-9; d_gene: TRBD1; CDR3aa: CASSRRDTGGWNIQYF; CDR3nt: TGTGCCAGCAGCCGACGGGACACAGGGGGTTGGAACATTCAGTACTTC
abundance: few; j_gene: TRBJ1-5; v_gene: TRBV30; d_gene: .; CDR3aa: CAWSPHGGGQPQHF; CDR3nt: TGTGCCTGGAGCCCACACGGCGGGGGACAGCCCCAGCATTTT
abundance: .; j_gene: TRBJ2-2; v_gene: TRBV19; d_gene: TRBD2; CDR3aa: CASLRGVNTGELFF; CDR3nt: TGTGCCAGTTTGCGGGGGGTAAACACCGGGGAGCTGTTTTTT
abundance: many; j_gene: TRBJ1-2; v_gene: TRBV25-1; d_gene: .; CDR3aa: CASSEPGENYGYTF; CDR3nt: TGTGCCAGCAGTGAACCGGGGGAAAACTATGGCTACACCTTC
abundance: .; j_gene: TRBJ1-5; v_gene: TRBV28; d_gene: TRBD1; CDR3aa: CASSSRQGKGNQPQHF; CDR3nt: TGTGCCAGCAGTTCGCGACAGGGGAAGGGCAATCAGCCCCAGCATTTT